These T cell receptor beta chains were read from a single sample in a study of Ad26.COV2.S vaccination and SARS-CoV-2 variants. Assay: immunoSEQ multiplex PCR; the TCRdb copy retains only in-frame clones and omits some. This sample has a few hundred thousand clones, with around 82% found just once. The sample in question was peripheral blood, obtained in a trial of Ad26.COV2.S vaccine versus placebo. The receptor source for this set is a person between 18 and 60 years old who received the Ad26.COV2.S COVID-19 vaccine or a placebo. Both conserved end residues are part of each CDR3. The order of the fields is clone size, V gene, CDR3 protein. For some rows the clone size is stated as once, few or many, or as a class when expanded; others skip it.

few	TRBV5-5	CASGSGVRGGYTF
.	TRBV18	CASSLNTGELFF
.	TRBV6-1	CASSESGVWGANSPLHF
.	TRBV6-5	CASSSRDEGEQFF
.	TRBV27	CASSLLGDRGNPQHF
.	TRBV11-2	CASSLIAGIADTQYF
.	TRBV24-1	CATSDARQANYLTDTQYF
.	TRBV6-5	CASSSRDSYGYTF
.	TRBV5-1	CASSLANPKVYGYTF
.	TRBV10-3	CAISESYYEQYF
.	TRBV27	CASSSPVEAGPTTDTQYF
.	TRBV11-3	CASSFGSGPPTDEQFF
once	TRBV12-2	CASRFMGAGLPGNTGELFF
.	TRBV6-5	CASSHGGTDTEAFF
.	TRBV12-3/TRBV12-4	CASTMSGQGALHF
.	TRBV3-1/TRBV3-2	CASRIQGAHTEAFF
.	TRBV7-9	CASSPRIAHSSYNEQFF
once	TRBV9	CASSPLIKRGARYGYTF
.	TRBV5-1	CASRSDRGPNEQFF
.	TRBV6-6	CASTEFLGEQYF
.	TRBV20-1	CSAPLAAELFF
.	TRBV4-1	CASSQDEVKQFF
.	TRBV4-1	CASSHTGTGRNEQFF
.	TRBV7-2	CASSLAWVGQPQHF
.	TRBV6-5	CASSPLIEVPYEQYF
.	TRBV19	CASSIPGVTDTQYF
.	TRBV7-9	CASSLVPFREINEKLFF
few	TRBV4-1	CASSHLIAVSSYNSPLHF
few	TRBV14	CASSPGVGEQYF
.	TRBV6-5	CASSSDRALGANVLTF
.	TRBV30	CAWSGHTEAFF
.	TRBV7-3	CASSKQGAHGANVLTF
.	TRBV5-1	CASSLNRGRGPLHF
.	TRBV10-1	CASSALRAEANTEAFF
.	TRBV6-1	CASSEEGHRYSNQPQHF
.	TRBV7-2	CASSLRGGAGARGEQFF
.	TRBV9	CASSVSGGEYIGNTIYF
.	TRBV11-2	CASSPGRARGDYEQYF
.	TRBV15	CATSRFSGSSSYEQYF
.	TRBV5-6	CASSLRGRGQATPLHF
.	TRBV14	CASSLTGHGYTF
.	TRBV28	CASGQDRGGGTIYF
.	TRBV27	CASGPEIGGLFF
.	TRBV27	CASRRLAGYSQDEQFF
.	TRBV24-1	CATSDLGGEETQYF
.	TRBV6-4	CASSDSIGQEDPCEQYF
many	TRBV4-2	CASSQDWRVSTDTQYF
.	TRBV4-1	CASSLGPSGNTEAFF
.	TRBV10-3	CAISDSSGVAFF
.	TRBV7-3	CASSLQRLEAFF
.	TRBV7-9	CASSHISRVHTEAFF